The text below deals with one TCR beta chain. This clonotype was observed at least ten times. No antigen is known for it. No base-level quality is on record; no much larger clone is a single base apart. Receptor libraries were prepared by 5' RACE. Sequencing was carried out with an Illumina HiSeq 2500. A second PCR of about 6 to 12 cycles was run with a J-beta primer mix and a sample-barcoded 5' primer. Each TCR beta cDNA molecule received a unique molecular identifier from a template-switch 5' adaptor carrying 12 random nucleotides. At least 2.5 million CDR3-containing paired-end reads were obtained from each sample. First-strand cDNA synthesis was performed from all RNA using the Mint cDNA synthesis kit, with priming by a TRBC-specific oligonucleotide. Following uracil-DNA glycosylase treatment, all cDNA underwent a first 18-cycle PCR with the universal primers M1SS and BC2_uni_R. In the paper's pipeline: For normalization, 1 million high-quality reads were randomly selected from each sample, with every read carrying a distinct molecular identifier. Instead of being binned into consensus sequences, reads with shared molecular identifiers were discarded. MiTCR, run with a Q25 quality threshold and the strictest error-elimination algorithm, handled CDR3 identification, clonotype clustering and error correction. A nonparametric unseen species model using Euler transformation provided a lower-bound estimate of total TCR beta diversity. TCRdb handled the public reads itself, with Q25 trimming in fastp and clone calling in MiXCR, and kept productive beta chains. Identical CDR3 proteins give one entry, which carries the most common genes and DNA. These V and J calls derive from TCRdb rather than the authors' analysis. The sample table shows about 640,000 distinct CDR3 sequences, and roughly 50% are seen once. The ten most abundant clones make up more than 35% of the sample.

The data stem from a study of blood T cells in healthy people across ages (dated by TCRdb to the mid-2010s). The study in broad terms: In model experiments, template switching captured about one uniquely barcoded TCR beta cDNA molecule for every two T cells. Using deep sequencing normalized with unique cDNA molecular identifiers, the study measured how TCR beta repertoire diversity changes with age. Four age groups were formed from the donors: young (average roughly 15 years), middle-aged (around 39), aged (62) and long-lived (around 80). To avoid experimental bias, donors of different ages were randomly spread across the sequencing lanes. Two additional independent replicas of 1 million unique cDNA reads from the same blood draw were analyzed for two donors (one aged 18 to 29 and one aged 80 or older).

The roughly 42 donors, aged about 6 to 100 years, were systemically healthy Caucasian individuals from Russia. Around 10 milliliters of peripheral blood were collected from each donor into EDTA-treated Vacutainer tubes. Ficoll-Paque density-gradient centrifugation was used to isolate PBMCs, with at least 7 million per sample. Total RNA, at least 5 micrograms per sample, was extracted from PBMCs with Trizol reagent. For every donor, an aliquot of PBMCs went through flow cytometry to measure the percentages of naive CD45RAhigh/CD27high T cells. On the study overall, not on this receptor specifically: The long-lived group showed more naive CD4+ T cells, fewer expanded clones and increased TCR diversity than the aged group, suggesting age selection. Conclusive comparison of naive and antigen-experienced compartments was prevented by the profiling of bulk unsorted PBMCs. Observed TCR beta diversity per million T cells fell roughly linearly with age, and a significant reduction was already apparent by age about 43. Observed TCR beta diversity correlated strongly with the percentage of naive T cells measured by flow cytometry. Because donor CMV infection status was unknown, age-related changes in expanded clonotypes were potentially confounded. Estimates of total diversity from one million sequenced T cells were regarded as lower bounds and underestimates.

Measured from the cysteine to the phenylalanine, the CDR3 is 13 residues long. CDR3 DNA only is kept here, 39 bases in frame from base 1. Between the V and J ends, shortened by 8 bases and 3 bases respectively, the junction contains 17 bases. CDR1 SQVTM and CDR2 ANQGSEA are derived from the germline V gene. Sequences were obtained from blood. This clonotype originated in a man between 60 and 75 years old in good health. The V and J genes are TRBV29-1 and TRBJ2-7, with TRBD1 tentatively as D gene (7 bases match). The DNA reads as follows: TGCAGCTTCGGAGGGACAGCTAGCTACGAGCAGTACTTC. This sequence encodes CSFGGTASYEQYF.